Below, one TCR beta chain is given with its context. The data were taken from a study of vaccination and CD4 T cells after COVID-19. TCRdb reanalysed the PCR reads using MiXCR and keeps one entry per CDR3 protein. The data show about 20,000 distinct CDR3 sequences, roughly 53% seen once. This sequence originates from a human donor who had recovered from COVID-19. The sequences come from CD4+ T cells from blood, collected before SARS-CoV-2 vaccination.

This chain's CDR3 is CASSFYMNTGELFF. CDR3 sequence (DNA): TGTGCCAGCAGCTTTTACATGAACACCGGGGAGCTGTTTTTT. This chain links TRBV7-3 with TRBJ2-2; D call uncertain. V was clipped by 3 bases and J by 1 base, with 6 bases between them. Germline lookup yields CDR1 SGHTA and CDR2 FQGTGA. The CDR3 length is 14 residues.